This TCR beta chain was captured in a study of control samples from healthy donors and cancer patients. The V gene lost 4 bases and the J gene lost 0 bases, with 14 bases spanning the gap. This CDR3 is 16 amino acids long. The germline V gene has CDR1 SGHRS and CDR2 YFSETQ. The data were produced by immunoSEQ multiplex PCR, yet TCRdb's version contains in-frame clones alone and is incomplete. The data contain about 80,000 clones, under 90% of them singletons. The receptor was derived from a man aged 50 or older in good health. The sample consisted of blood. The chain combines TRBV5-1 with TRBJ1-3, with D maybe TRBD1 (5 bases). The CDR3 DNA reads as TGCGCCAGCAGCGGGGGACTTCCGAGCTCTGGAAACACCATATATTTT. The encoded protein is CASSGGLPSSGNTIYF.